The rows below give T cell receptor beta chains drawn from one sample of a study of regulatory T cells in long-lasting Graves disease. MiXCR was run by TCRdb on the multiplex PCR reads, yielding one entry per CDR3 protein. The table records 350,000 to 400,000 distinct CDR3 sequences, 15% to 20% of them present only once. These data also formed part of another study, on T cells in Graves' hyperthyroidism and ophthalmopathy.

Sequenced here: peripheral blood mononuclear cells (PBMCs), sampled at new diagnosis, from a patient treated with antithyroid drugs. The receptor set was obtained from a woman between 18 and 30 years old with Graves disease. Both conserved end residues are trimmed from each CDR3.

J gene | V gene | CDR3 protein
TRBJ1-5 | TRBV10-3 | AISEDLGGYSNQPQH
TRBJ2-7 | TRBV11-2 | ASSLALSWNLNESTGRDEQY
TRBJ1-3 | TRBV5-1 | ASRAGTSGNTIY
TRBJ2-3 | TRBV28 | ASGLAGSDTDTQY
TRBJ1-1 | TRBV18 | ASSPAVGSTEAF
TRBJ2-7 | TRBV4-2 | ASSQVSQTRYEQY
TRBJ2-3 | TRBV2 | ASRRGQGTDTQY
TRBJ2-2 | TRBV2 | ASSGGLAGTGELF
TRBJ1-2 | TRBV19 | ASSMIGRVNYGYT
TRBJ2-3 | TRBV6-2/TRBV6-3 | ASSNRAGVVTDTQY
TRBJ2-3 | TRBV6-2/TRBV6-3 | ASRRGGIPTDTQY